These 16 T cell receptor beta chains share one sample of origin, sequenced in a study of PD-1 blockade in mismatch repair-deficient tumors. Sequencing used immunoSEQ multiplex PCR; TCRdb keeps in-frame clones, though not all of them. Among around 52,000 clones listed, roughly 80% were seen once. Sequencing used peripheral blood, obtained about 4.5 months after starting pembrolizumab. Source of these receptors: an adult with mismatch repair-deficient cancer.

CDR3 region: CATPTQLQYF. The CDR3 DNA reads TGCGCCACTCCAACCCAGCTGCAGTACTTC. The chain recombines TRBV5-1 with TRBJ2-7; D not resolved. Germline CDR1 is SGHRS and CDR2 is YFSETQ. The ends were cut back, 9 bases at V and 9 bases at J, with 13 bases in the middle. The length of the CDR3 is 10 residues.

The rearrangement joins TRBV5-4 to TRBJ1-4; 10 bases are shared with TRBD1. This CDR3 region has 15 residues. The ends lost 2 bases at V and 8 bases at J; junction bases unmatched: 6. Germline V gives CDR1 SGHNT, CDR2 YYREEE (reference sequence). The CDR3 sequence: CASSLPGQGNEKLFF. CDR3 in DNA: TGTGCCAGCAGCTTACCGGGACAGGGGAACGAAAAACTGTTTTTT.

This chain links TRBV5-5 with TRBJ1-4; D perhaps matches TRBD1 (5 bases). The ends were cut back, 3 bases at V and 3 bases at J, with 12 bases in the middle. Germline CDR1 and CDR2: SGHKS and YYEKEE (reference sequence). The CDR3 spans 15 residues. CDR3 in amino acids: CASSSRGRPNEKLFF. The CDR3, as DNA: TGTGCCAGCAGCTCCCGGGGACGACCTAATGAAAAACTGTTTTTT.

This rearrangement joins TRBV2 to TRBJ2-7; D gene uncertain. The V end was cut by 5 bases, the J end by 2 bases, with 13 bases between. CDR3 length: 14 residues. Germline CDR1 SNHLY, CDR2 FYNNEI. CDR3 sequence (DNA): TGTGCCAGCAGTCACCGCGCAGTACCCTACGAGCAGTACTTC. The encoded protein is CASSHRAVPYEQYF.

V usage is TRBV7-3 and J usage is TRBJ2-3; possible D gene TRBD2, 5 bases. The germline V and J ends were trimmed by 5 bases and 3 bases, with 15 bases remaining between them. This CDR3 is built from 15 residues. The V gene's germline CDR1 is SGHTA and CDR2 FQGTGA. Here the CDR3 DNA reads TGTGCCAGCAGCGCACGTACGGGGAGTACAGATACGCAGTATTTT. This gives the protein CASSARTGSTDTQYF.

This chain links TRBV4-1 with TRBJ1-2, with 9 positions matching TRBD1. The CDR3 has 16 residues. V was pared by 0 bases and J by 6 bases, with 8 bases of the junction left unmatched. The germline CDR1 and CDR2 sequences are MGHRA and YSYEKL. CDR3 bases: TGCGCCAGCAGCCAAGATCCCGGGGACAGGGTAGATGGCTACACCTTC. Translation: CASSQDPGDRVDGYTF.

The chain combines TRBV13 with TRBJ1-1, with D possibly being TRBD1 (5 bases). CDR3 length: 13 residues. Germline V lookup: CDR1 PRHDT, CDR2 FYEKMQ (reference sequence). Trimming removed 4 bases at V and 4 bases at J, with 10 bases between. CDR3 DNA: TGTGCCAGCAGCTCCGCGGGGGTCACTGAAGCTTTCTTT. This encodes CASSSAGVTEAFF.

This clone has just one count. V and J are TRBV11-2 and TRBJ2-3; D unclear. Trimming removed 5 bases from V and 5 bases from J, with 5 bases in between. The CDR3 is made up of 11 amino acids. Germline loops: CDR1 SGHAT, CDR2 FQNNGV. CDR3 residues: CASSIGDTQYF. CDR3 DNA sequence: TGTGCCAGCAGCATAGGAGATACGCAGTATTTT.

This chain connects TRBV10-2 to TRBJ2-3; tentatively, D is TRBD2 (6 bases). Per the germline V gene, CDR1 is WSHSY and CDR2 is SAAADI. The CDR3 sequence is 14 residues long. The ends were cut back, 7 bases at V and 3 bases at J, with 14 bases in the middle. CDR3 nucleotides: TGCGCCAGCAAGGCGGGGTTGATAACAGATACGCAGTATTTT. Translated, it gives CASKAGLITDTQYF.

The rearrangement uses TRBV7-2 and TRBJ2-6; 9 nucleotides agree with TRBD1. The CDR3 has 18 residues. The V segment lost 6 bases and the J segment 2 bases; nucleotides outside the gene matches: 11. Germline V CDR1 and CDR2: SGHTA, FQGNSA. The CDR3 nucleotides read TGTGCCAGCAGGCCCCCCGGACAGGGGATTCCTGGGGCCAACGTCCTGACTTTC. Amino acid sequence: CASRPPGQGIPGANVLTF. The full variable domain, in which reference TRBV7-2 and TRBJ2-6 provide the parts outside the CDR3, is GAGVSQSPSNKVTEKGKDVELRCDPISGHTALYWYRQSLGQGLEFLIYFQGNSAPDKSGLPSDRFSAERTGGSVSTLTIQRTQQEDSAVYLCASRPPGQGIPGANVLTFGAGSRLTVL.

The J gene is TRBJ2-5, the V gene TRBV30; 7 positions match TRBD2. The germline CDR1 and CDR2 sequences are GTSNPN and SVGIG (reference sequence). CDR3 length: 14 residues. Trimming at V came to 3 bases and at J to 4 bases, leaving 8 bases not matched to a gene. CDR3 nucleotides: TGTGCCTGGAGCCCCCCTAGCGGTCGAGAGACCCAGTACTTC. Protein product: CAWSPPSGRETQYF.

This clone was counted only a few times. V is TRBV5-4 and J is TRBJ2-1, with TRBD2 matching over 11 bases. With 5 bases clipped from V and 5 bases from J, the junction kept 6 bases outside the gene matches. Germline V gene lookup returns CDR1 SGHNT and CDR2 YYREEE (reference sequence). The CDR3 sequence is 15 residues long. CDR3 sequence: CASSLTSGSHNEQFF. The CDR3 DNA follows: TGTGCCAGCAGTCTTACTAGCGGGAGCCACAATGAGCAGTTCTTC. The complete variable domain, with remaining parts taken from reference TRBV5-4 and TRBJ2-1, reads ETGVTQSPTHLIKTRGQQVTLRCSSQSGHNTVSWYQQALGQGPQFIFQYYREEENGRGNFPPRFSGLQFPNYSSELNVNALELDDSALYLCASSLTSGSHNEQFFGPGTRLTVL.

The chain is built from TRBV10-3 and TRBJ2-2, with 8 nucleotides matching TRBD1. Unmatched junction bases numbered 9, after V lost 7 bases and J lost 5 bases. The CDR3 is 15 amino acids. Germline CDR1 reads ENHRY; CDR2 reads SYGVKD. In DNA form, the CDR3 reads TGTGCCATCAACAACGGACAGGGCGCTACCGGGGAGCTGTTTTTT. It yields the protein CAINNGQGATGELFF.

The CDR3 here is CASSAHPRRESTDTQYF. The CDR3 nucleotides read TGTGCCAGCAGTGCCCATCCGAGAAGGGAGAGCACAGATACGCAGTATTTT. The chain couples TRBV9 to TRBJ2-3, with a weak D call TRBD2 (5 bases). CDR3 length equals 17 residues. Trimming shortened V by 5 bases and J by 0 bases, and 19 bases separated the two germline ends. The V gene's germline CDR1 is SGDLS and CDR2 YYNGEE.

V usage is TRBV5-5 and J usage is TRBJ2-6; D is unclear. With 4 bases removed from V and 0 bases from J, the gap between germline ends came to 8 bases. The CDR3 covers 15 residues. The germline V gene encodes CDR1 SGHKS and CDR2 YYEKEE (reference sequence). CDR3 amino acids: CASSRLDSGANVLTF. The CDR3 nucleotides read TGTGCCAGCAGCCGCCTCGACTCTGGGGCCAACGTCCTGACTTTC. Complete variable domain (other parts from reference TRBV5-5 and TRBJ2-6): DAGVTQSPTHLIKTRGQQVTLRCSPISGHKSVSWYQQVLGQGPQFIFQYYEKEERGRGNFPDRFSARQFPNYSSELNVNALLLGDSALYLCASSRLDSGANVLTFGAGSRLTVL.

The chain uses TRBV9 and TRBJ2-3, with TRBD2 matching 10 bases. The trim removed 6 bases at V and 3 bases at J, leaving 10 bases unmatched. The CDR3 extends over 16 amino acids. Germline V gene sequence: CDR1 SGDLS, CDR2 YYNGEE. Written as DNA, the CDR3 is TGTGCCAGCACCCTCGGGCTAGCGGGAGTTACAGATACGCAGTATTTT. This sequence encodes CASTLGLAGVTDTQYF.